This T cell receptor beta chain was identified in a study of vaccination effects on CD4 cells after COVID-19. Study-wide results and limits: Only 1 of 255 vaccine-induced clones from healthy vaccinees cross-reacted with common cold coronaviruses.

ViraFEST used viral peptide pools to expand antigen-specific CD4+ T cells before sequencing. Having been cultured for under twelve days, the cells underwent CD4+ T cell isolation. Among the vaccine recipients, none had a prior SARS-CoV-2 infection, and nucleocapsid antibodies were negative. A word on this clone: Antigen unknown.

This CDR3 spans 15 amino acids. Trimming removed 1 base from V and 8 bases from J, with 14 bases in between. The germline CDR1 and CDR2 sequences are SEHNR and FQNEAQ (reference sequence). TCRdb's copy holds only in-frame clones and misses some; the assay was immunoSEQ multiplex PCR. This sample has under 40,000 clones, with around 78% found just once. This receptor was identified in a human donor who received a COVID-19 vaccine. The sample here was CD4+ T cells from PBMCs cultured with HCoV-OC43 spike peptides, taken before COVID-19 vaccination. The subset here: HCoV-OC43 spike overlapping peptide pool stimulation. This chain joins TRBV7-9 and TRBJ1-4, with D possibly TRBD1 on 5 matching bases. The CDR3 nucleotides read TGTGCCAGCAGCTTAGGGGACTCCCAGTTGGAAAAACTGTTTTTT. It specifies CASSLGDSQLEKLFF.